A selection of T cell receptor beta chains follows, all from one sample in a study of T cell repertoires in cytomegalovirus infection. MiXCR, run by TCRdb on the reads, gives a single entry per CDR3 protein. The sample has under 200,000 distinct CDR3 sequences, 25% to 30% seen once. Sequenced sample: PBMCs. The receptors shown here come from a human donor in good health (CMV status not recorded). Some clones in this sample may be carry-over from other donors' samples. Both conserved end residues are trimmed from each CDR3. The listing skips clone size in some rows; elsewhere it reads once, few, many or a size class.

clone size,V gene,CDR3 protein
few,TRBV5-6,ASSFGPPRDYEQY
many,TRBV7-2,ASSFGGGDSQH
many,TRBV7-3,ASSRDNSYEQY
.,TRBV20-1,SARDHSSGTGMYSPLH
.,TRBV29-1,SVEVDSNYGYT
.,TRBV25-1,ASSGELSTDTQY
many,TRBV7-6,ASSLNRAGGAASYGYT
.,TRBV20-1,SARHRMFEKLF
.,TRBV11-2,ASSSEGGNQPQH
.,TRBV29-1,SVGEQGTDTQY
few,TRBV11-2,ASSLLRRGDTQY
few,TRBV15,ATSRDGRGAYNEQF
.,TRBV20-1,SAQGHFNSPLH
.,TRBV12-3/TRBV12-4,ASSPSVVGEIQY
many,TRBV7-8,ASSLPGANVLT
many,TRBV7-2,ASSFRLNTEAF
few,TRBV19,ASSIQETQAGGYT
.,TRBV12-3/TRBV12-4,ASSRTEHSNQPQH
.,TRBV5-1,ASSLTVDGEAF
few,TRBV19,ASSRRDTQY
.,TRBV15,ATSPEVTEAF
.,TRBV20-1,SAPGQGKTEAF
.,TRBV2,ASSEALSGSGPQH
many,TRBV9,ASSVSTSLDNEQF
.,TRBV30,AWTRQETQY
.,TRBV9,ASSAGGVGTEAF
.,TRBV2,ASRPAQTGYEQY
.,TRBV18,ASSQSGGWETQY
many,TRBV7-3,ASSSTAYNEQF
.,TRBV20-1,SAPRGLILAGGTQETQY
few,TRBV7-2,ASSLSGLAGADTQY
.,TRBV9,ASSPQAFSDTQY
.,TRBV2,ASSTLFETGDYNSPLH
few,TRBV29-1,SVEAGGYGYT
many,TRBV7-6,ASSLSGAGEQF
few,TRBV6-6,ASSSSGANTEAF
.,TRBV5-1,ASSLLGQGAESTEAF
.,TRBV20-1,SARLTANTEAF
.,TRBV6-2/TRBV6-3,ASSYPTGGRNQPQH
few,TRBV18,ASSTYSGVESNEQF
few,TRBV7-3,ASRFQRDRGLNEQF
few,TRBV12-3/TRBV12-4,ASSKDQGFNSPLH
.,TRBV7-6,ASSGMGGENTEAF
.,TRBV20-1,SALLSGGSYNEQF
.,TRBV7-8,ASSLAGGARMGSNQPQH
.,TRBV7-9,ATLKGFRTGDPYDYT
.,TRBV7-4,ASSLALATFTGELF
.,TRBV4-1,ASSQPAERTEAF
many,TRBV7-8,ASSLAGQGSETQY
.,TRBV5-1,ASNLLGGQETQY
.,TRBV7-2,ASSSGGTGEVRGYT
.,TRBV20-1,SAYRSGVSGEQY
.,TRBV12-3/TRBV12-4,ASSFMIAVNEQF
.,TRBV4-1,ASSQDRTTGDQYGYT
.,TRBV7-2,ASSKGLAGYEQY